Sequencing of this T cell receptor beta chain was carried out in a study of T-cell memory formation after mild COVID-19. Trimming pared 5 bases from V and 3 bases from J, leaving 25 bases between. This CDR3 is 18 amino acids long. CDR1 is SEHNR, CDR2 FQNEAQ, per germline (reference sequence). This clonotype turned up a few times. Its antigen is unknown. One entry per CDR3 protein, called by TCRdb with MiXCR from the 5' RACE reads. The sample carries a few hundred thousand distinct CDR3 sequences, roughly 26% recorded once. Study-level results: Clones that contracted clustered mainly in CM and EM if CD4+ and in EMRA if CD8+.

The material sequenced was PBMCs or a T cell subset sorted from them (not recorded which). V and J are TRBV7-9 and TRBJ1-1; TRBD1 might be the D (6 bases). The clonotype originates from an adult woman who had mild COVID-19 (a few samples of this study predate the infection). Cell type and time point are not known. DNA for the CDR3: TGTGCCAGCAGCCATCCTCGGGGCCAGGGGATGGGGGACACTGAAGCTTTCTTT. Its translation: CASSHPRGQGMGDTEAFF.